This T cell receptor beta chain is drawn from a study of radiation and T cells in renal cell carcinoma. Findings of the study overall: Irradiated tumors had higher TCR clonality than control tumors.

Details on this clone: Antigen specificity is unknown.

Treatment: treatment-naive control, cytoreductive nephrectomy. Controls were unirradiated tumors from treatment-naive cytoreductive nephrectomy patients. This renal cell carcinoma was of the clear cell type. Clones were read by immunoSEQ multiplex PCR, and TCRdb kept only the in-frame ones, dropping some. The sample lists about 15,000 clones, less than 65% occurring once. The J segment lost 2 bases and the V segment lost 3 bases, leaving 8 bases of the junction unmatched. Per germline, CDR1 SGHDT and CDR2 YYEEEE. The length of the CDR3 is 16 residues. The genes are TRBV5-6 and TRBJ2-1; 7 bases align to TRBD1. The receptor was isolated from a man between 60 and 75 years old with renal cell carcinoma. The sequenced sample was tumor tissue, obtained from a patient whose treatment was nephrectomy without radiotherapy. The CDR3 DNA reads TGTGCCAGCAGCTGGGCGACAGGGAGCACCTACAATGAGCAGTTCTTC. Protein sequence: CASSWATGSTYNEQFF.